One TCR beta chain is described in this entry. Here immunoSEQ multiplex PCR was the method, and the copy in TCRdb shows in-frame clones only, minus some. The table has about 100,000 clones, about 76% seen once. These data come from a study of blood T cell repertoires in COVID-19. CDR1 and CDR2 from the germline V gene are DFQATT and SNEGSKA (reference sequence). The CDR3 totals 15 residues. With V trimmed by 3 bases and J by 7 bases, 11 bases remained unmatched. This chain links TRBV20-1 with TRBJ2-1; 8 bases are shared with TRBD2. This TCR derives from a human donor in a cohort sampled during active COVID-19. Sequencing was performed on peripheral blood. This CDR3 reads CSASRSAGVQNEQFF. DNA of the CDR3: TGCAGTGCTAGTCGTTCAGCGGGAGTTCAGAATGAGCAGTTCTTC.